The rows below give T cell receptor beta chains drawn from one sample of a study of blood T cell repertoires in COVID-19. The repertoire was sequenced with immunoSEQ multiplex PCR; TCRdb's copy has only in-frame clones and lacks some. The sample contains over 140,000 clones, roughly 73% of which appear only once. Sequencing was carried out using peripheral blood. Receptors were obtained from a woman aged 45 to 65 with active or convalescent COVID-19. The CDR3 runs from the conserved cysteine through the conserved F or W. D genes are given only for firm matches. A clone size is listed for some rows: how often the clone was seen (once, few, many), or a class if it is expanded.

v_gene	d_gene	abundance	j_gene	CDR3nt	CDR3aa
TRBV7-2	TRBD1	NA	TRBJ1-5	TGTGCCAGCAGCCCTCAGGGGACAGGGGGTCAGCCCCAGCATTTT	CASSPQGTGGQPQHF
TRBV6-5	NA	NA	TRBJ2-1	TGTGCCAGCTTGGACAGGCGGAGGGGCGATGAGCAGTTCTTC	CASLDRRRGDEQFF
TRBV6-5	TRBD1	NA	TRBJ2-7	TGTGCCAGCAGTTTGCCGGGACAGGGACCCCACGAGCAGTACTTC	CASSLPGQGPHEQYF
TRBV5-8	NA	NA	TRBJ1-6	TGTGCCAGCAGCCGAAGGCCCCTAGGGGATAAGCGTTCACCCCTCCACTTT	CASSRRPLGDKRSPLHF
TRBV29-1	TRBD2	NA	TRBJ2-3	TGCAGCGTTGAGGGGACTAGCGGGACTACAGATACGCAGTATTTT	CSVEGTSGTTDTQYF
TRBV11-1	NA	few	TRBJ1-4	TGTGCCAGCAGCCCGACAGGACGTAATGAAAAACTGTTTTTT	CASSPTGRNEKLFF
TRBV7-2	NA	NA	TRBJ1-5	TGTGCCAGCAGCTTAGGAGTGCAGGGAGGTCAGCCCCAGCATTTT	CASSLGVQGGQPQHF
TRBV2	TRBD2	NA	TRBJ2-3	TGTGCCAGCAGTGGGGGGCTTAGCGGGAGACTTACAGATACGCAGTATTTT	CASSGGLSGRLTDTQYF
TRBV7-6	NA	NA	TRBJ2-5	TGTGCCAGCAGCGTACAGGGTGGCCAAGAGACCCAGTACTTC	CASSVQGGQETQYF
TRBV7-2	TRBD2	NA	TRBJ2-5	TGTGCCAGCAGCGCCCGGACTAGCGGGGGGGCGGAGACCCAGTACTTC	CASSARTSGGAETQYF
TRBV5-1	TRBD1	NA	TRBJ2-5	TGCGCCAGCAGCTTGGTAGGGGCGGGACAGGGATTTGAGACCCAGTACTTC	CASSLVGAGQGFETQYF
TRBV19	NA	NA	TRBJ1-2	TGTGCCAGTAAAACTATGGCTCCGTTATTAGATGGCTACACCTTC	CASKTMAPLLDGYTF
TRBV7-2	TRBD1	NA	TRBJ1-2	TGTGCCAGCAGCCTACGGACAGGGAATCCTTTGGAGGGCTACACCTTC	CASSLRTGNPLEGYTF
TRBV28	TRBD1	NA	TRBJ2-1	TGTGCCAGCAGTTTTCTAGGGGGCGAAAGGAATGAGCAGTTCTTC	CASSFLGGERNEQFF
TRBV4-2	TRBD2	NA	TRBJ2-2	TGTGCCAGCAGCCGCCGGACTAGCGGCGCGAACACCGGGGAGCTGTTTTTT	CASSRRTSGANTGELFF
TRBV6-5	TRBD1	NA	TRBJ1-1	TGTGCCAGCAGGGGGGGACAGGGTCTGAACACTGAAGCTTTCTTT	CASRGGQGLNTEAFF
TRBV29-1	TRBD2	NA	TRBJ2-1	TGCAGCGTTGAAGGTGGGCTAGCGGTTTACAATGAGCAGTTCTTC	CSVEGGLAVYNEQFF
TRBV7-3	TRBD2	NA	TRBJ2-3	TGTGCCAGCAGTCGGACTAGCGGGGCCAGCACAGATACGCAGTATTTT	CASSRTSGASTDTQYF
TRBV9	NA	NA	TRBJ1-2	TGTGCCAGCAGCGGAGACATCCTTAACTATGGCTACACCTTC	CASSGDILNYGYTF
TRBV19	TRBD1	NA	TRBJ1-6	TGTGCCAGTAGTCCCGAGACAGGGGGAGTCTATTCACCCCTCCACTTT	CASSPETGGVYSPLHF
TRBV5-8	NA	NA	TRBJ1-1	TGTGCCAGCAGCTTTTTGTATTCCACTGAAGCTTTCTTT	CASSFLYSTEAFF
TRBV9	NA	NA	TRBJ2-7	TGTGCCAGCAGCCCTAACCCCGGGGGAAGCTACGAGCAGTACTTC	CASSPNPGGSYEQYF
TRBV6-6	NA	NA	TRBJ1-2	TGTGCCAGCAGGATTACAGGGAAGGATGGCTACACCTTC	CASRITGKDGYTF
TRBV25-1	NA	NA	TRBJ1-2	TGTGCCAGCAGTGAATATGAAGGGGCCCCACGCTATGGCTACACCTTC	CASSEYEGAPRYGYTF
TRBV5-1	TRBD1	NA	TRBJ1-1	TGCGCCAGCAGCTTCCGGGACAGGGGGCAGACTGAAGCTTTCTTT	CASSFRDRGQTEAFF
TRBV4-3	TRBD2	NA	TRBJ2-2	TGCGCCAGCAGCCAAGATCGAAGCGGGGGGGCGAAGCTGTTTTTT	CASSQDRSGGAKLFF
TRBV24-1	NA	few	TRBJ2-1	TGTGCCACCAGTGGTAGGGGTAATGAGCAGTTCTTC	CATSGRGNEQFF
TRBV27	TRBD1	few	TRBJ1-4	TGTGCCAGCAGTTCGCTCGGGACAGGGTTATTGGGTTGGGAAAAACTGTTTTTT	CASSSLGTGLLGWEKLFF
TRBV2	TRBD1	NA	TRBJ2-2	TGTGCCAGCAGTCCCCCGGGACAGACTCAGGCCGGGGAGCTGTTTTTT	CASSPPGQTQAGELFF
TRBV19	NA	once	TRBJ2-3	TGTGCCAGTACCGTCTCAGGGTCAGATACGCAGTATTTT	CASTVSGSDTQYF
TRBV28	TRBD1	NA	TRBJ1-5	TGTGCCAGCACCCTGGGACAGGGTGGCCAGCCCCAGCATTTT	CASTLGQGGQPQHF
TRBV7-8	NA	few	TRBJ2-7	TGTGCCAGCGGAGCGGGACAGGAGGGGTACGAGCAGTACTTC	CASGAGQEGYEQYF
TRBV28	NA	NA	TRBJ1-4	TGTGCCAGCAGTCTCCCAGGCGGGGGCGGGGAAAAACTGTTTTTT	CASSLPGGGGEKLFF
TRBV6-5	NA	NA	TRBJ2-7	TGTGCCAGCAGTCGGACAGTGGGTTCCGCCGAGCAGTACTTC	CASSRTVGSAEQYF
TRBV11-2	NA	NA	TRBJ2-7	TGTGCCAGCAGCCAGATACAAGCCTACGAGCAGTACTTC	CASSQIQAYEQYF
TRBV2	TRBD1	NA	TRBJ1-1	TGTGCCAGCAGGGAAGGACAGGGATCCACTGAAGCTTTCTTT	CASREGQGSTEAFF
TRBV9	TRBD1	NA	TRBJ2-5	TGTGCCAGCAGCAACAGGGGGCTGCGAGAGACCCAGTACTTC	CASSNRGLRETQYF
TRBV24-1	TRBD2	once	TRBJ2-5	TGTGCCACCAGTGTCGGTAGCGGGAGCGAGACCCAGTACTTC	CATSVGSGSETQYF
TRBV4-3	TRBD1	once	TRBJ1-2	TGCGCCAGCAGCCAAGGGGCGGCCACAGGGGGCGGCTATGGCTACACCTTC	CASSQGAATGGGYGYTF
TRBV7-9	NA	NA	TRBJ2-1	TGTGCCAGCAGCTTCACTAGCATCTCCTACAATGAGCAGTTCTTC	CASSFTSISYNEQFF